These T cell receptor beta chains were read from a single sample in a study of graft-versus-host responses after intestinal transplantation. Antigen specificity for these receptors is unknown. Only in-frame clones appear in the TCRdb table, and some are missing; sequencing was by immunoSEQ multiplex PCR. This sample has some 79,000 clones, with roughly nine tenths found just once. The sample consisted of unstimulated CD4+ T cells sorted from spleen or lymph node cells, taken before intestinal transplant. The receptors derive from a human donor who received an intestinal transplant. The CDR3 runs from the conserved cysteine through the conserved F or W. A D gene is named only where the DNA matches it firmly. Clone size appears in some rows only: once, few, many, or a class for an expanded clone.

-	-	TRBJ1-1	TRBV5-4	TGTGCCAGCACGCAAACTGGGGGGGGCGCGTGGACTGAAGCTTTCTTT	CASTQTGGGAWTEAFF
-	once	TRBJ1-1	TRBV5-1	TGCGCCAGCAGCTTGGACGGTGAAGCTTTCTTT	CASSLDGEAFF
TRBD1	-	TRBJ2-1	TRBV10-2	TGCGCCAGCAGTGAGTCATCAGGGGGCGATGAGCAGTTCTTC	CASSESSGGDEQFF
-	once	TRBJ1-2	TRBV29-1	TGCAGCGTGGGGGGGGGTCCCAACTATGGCTACACCTTC	CSVGGGPNYGYTF
-	-	TRBJ2-1	TRBV29-1	TGCAGCGTTGAGACAGGGCCGGCGGGGTGGGGCAATGAGCAGTTCTTC	CSVETGPAGWGNEQFF
-	-	TRBJ1-2	TRBV4-1	TGCGCCAGCAGCCAAGCTTTGGCATCCTATGGCTACACCTTC	CASSQALASYGYTF
-	-	TRBJ2-7	TRBV5-1	TGCGCCAGCAGCTTGGAAAGATCTACCTACGAGCAGTACTTC	CASSLERSTYEQYF
TRBD1	-	TRBJ1-4	TRBV6-1	TGTGCCAGCAGTGCAGGGGGACGAGTAGCAACTAATGAAAAACTGTTTTTT	CASSAGGRVATNEKLFF
TRBD2	-	TRBJ2-1	TRBV7-3	TGTGCCAGCAGCCGAGCGGGGCTCAATGAGCAGTTCTTC	CASSRAGLNEQFF
-	-	TRBJ1-4	TRBV28	TGTGCCAGCAGCCCGGGACACCAGAATGAAAAACTGTTTTTT	CASSPGHQNEKLFF
-	-	TRBJ1-2	TRBV7-9	TGTGCCAGCAGCCCGTCCGCCCCCCTTGGCCTTAACTATGGCTACACCTTC	CASSPSAPLGLNYGYTF
TRBD1	-	TRBJ1-5	TRBV28	TGTGCCAGCAGTTTACCACAGGGGGTTCAGCCCCAGCATTTT	CASSLPQGVQPQHF
-	-	TRBJ1-4	TRBV10-2	TGCGCCACCCTGGGAGGAACTAATGAAAAACTGTTTTTT	CATLGGTNEKLFF
TRBD2	few	TRBJ2-1	TRBV28	TGTGCCAGCAGTTTTGAGGTTGGAGATAGCGGGGGACCCTTTGGCGAGCAGTTCTTC	CASSFEVGDSGGPFGEQFF
-	-	TRBJ1-4	TRBV5-1	TGCGCCAGCAGCTTGGGGGTCCCGGCGGGAACTAATGAAAAACTGTTTTTT	CASSLGVPAGTNEKLFF
-	-	TRBJ2-7	TRBV7-9	TGTGCCAGCAGCCAAAGTGCAGGGCTCACCTACGAGCAGTACTTC	CASSQSAGLTYEQYF
TRBD1	-	TRBJ2-1	TRBV6-5	TGTGCCAGCAGTTACGACAGGGGAAGCAATGAGCAGTTCTTC	CASSYDRGSNEQFF
TRBD2	few	TRBJ2-3	TRBV5-1	TGCGCCAGCAGCTTGGGGTCTAGCGGGGGGCCACGCACAGATACGCAGTATTTT	CASSLGSSGGPRTDTQYF
TRBD1	-	TRBJ2-5	TRBV5-1	TGCGCCAGCAGCCCGGACAGGGCGTCGGAGACCCAGTACTTC	CASSPDRASETQYF